The T cell receptor (beta chain) described here comes from a study of blood T cell repertoires in COVID-19. Profiled with immunoSEQ multiplex PCR; TCRdb holds only in-frame clones, not every one. The profile shows 180,000 or so clones, about 86% of them singletons. Unmatched junction bases numbered 2, after V lost 0 bases and J lost 2 bases. This CDR3 spans 15 amino acids. Germline loops: CDR1 SGDLS, CDR2 YYNGEE. The receptor was isolated from a human donor with acute or convalescent COVID-19. The donor label of this sample is uncertain. The sequenced sample consisted of peripheral blood. The chain combines TRBV9 with TRBJ1-3; 7 bases are shared with TRBD1. The DNA for the CDR3 is TGTGCCAGCAGCGTAGTAGGGACAGCTGGAAACACCATATATTTT. Its protein is CASSVVGTAGNTIYF.